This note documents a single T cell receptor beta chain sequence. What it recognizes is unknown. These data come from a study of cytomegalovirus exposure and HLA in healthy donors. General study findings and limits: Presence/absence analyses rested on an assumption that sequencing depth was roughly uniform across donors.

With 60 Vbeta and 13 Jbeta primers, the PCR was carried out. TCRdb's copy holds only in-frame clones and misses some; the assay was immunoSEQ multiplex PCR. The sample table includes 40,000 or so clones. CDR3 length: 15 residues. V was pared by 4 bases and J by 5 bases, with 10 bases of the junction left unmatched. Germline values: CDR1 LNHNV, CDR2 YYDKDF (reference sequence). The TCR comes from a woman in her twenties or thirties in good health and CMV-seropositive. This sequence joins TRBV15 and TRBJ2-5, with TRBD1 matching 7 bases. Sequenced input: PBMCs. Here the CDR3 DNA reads TGTGCCACCAGCAAAACGGGACAGTTTGTGGAGACCCAGTACTTC. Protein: CATSKTGQFVETQYF. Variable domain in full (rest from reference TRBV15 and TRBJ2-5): DAMVIQNPRYQVTQFGKPVTLSCSQTLNHNVMYWYQQKSSQAPKLLFHYYDKDFNNEADTPDNFQSRRPNTSFCFLDIRSPGLGDTAMYLCATSKTGQFVETQYFGPGTRLLVL.